The rows below give T cell receptor beta chains drawn from one sample of a study of Ad26.COV2.S vaccination and SARS-CoV-2 variants. Sequencing was performed with immunoSEQ multiplex PCR; in TCRdb, only in-frame clones are kept and a portion is missing. The repertoire holds 250,000 to 300,000 clones, with around 87% as singletons. Sample: peripheral blood, taken in a trial of Ad26.COV2.S vaccine versus placebo. These receptors all stem from a person between 18 and 65 years old who received the Ad26.COV2.S COVID-19 vaccine or a placebo. The CDR3 runs from the conserved cysteine through the conserved F or W. Fields, in order: J gene, V gene, CDR3 protein.

j_call: TRBJ2-2; v_call: TRBV6-5; cdr3_aa: CASSYLMLGAGGELFF
j_call: TRBJ2-2; v_call: TRBV3-1/TRBV3-2; cdr3_aa: CASSQREFTGELFF
j_call: TRBJ2-5; v_call: TRBV12-3/TRBV12-4; cdr3_aa: CASTREVFGTQYF
j_call: TRBJ1-2; v_call: TRBV29-1; cdr3_aa: CSVITRGVASGGYTF
j_call: TRBJ1-1; v_call: TRBV5-1; cdr3_aa: CASSLARGGTEAFF
j_call: TRBJ2-2; v_call: TRBV4-3; cdr3_aa: CASSQSRTGANTGELFF
j_call: TRBJ1-2; v_call: TRBV7-2; cdr3_aa: CASSFGRYGYTF
j_call: TRBJ1-1; v_call: TRBV2; cdr3_aa: CASSGSGTEAFF
j_call: TRBJ2-7; v_call: TRBV2; cdr3_aa: CASGRSSYEQYF
j_call: TRBJ2-1; v_call: TRBV3-1/TRBV3-2; cdr3_aa: CASSQASTGGLYNEQFF
j_call: TRBJ2-2; v_call: TRBV5-1; cdr3_aa: CASNHGTSGVLAGELFF
j_call: TRBJ1-2; v_call: TRBV7-9; cdr3_aa: CASSLSGGSYGYTF
j_call: TRBJ1-5; v_call: TRBV2; cdr3_aa: CATRGQGIHQPQHF
j_call: TRBJ1-3; v_call: TRBV7-9; cdr3_aa: CASSLGQATLSGNTIYF
j_call: TRBJ2-1; v_call: TRBV30; cdr3_aa: CAWSNGNEQFF
j_call: TRBJ2-7; v_call: TRBV7-2; cdr3_aa: CASSLLGLVVEQYF
j_call: TRBJ1-1; v_call: TRBV7-8; cdr3_aa: CASSLGFVGNTEAFF
j_call: TRBJ2-7; v_call: TRBV6-6; cdr3_aa: CASSYTGTSNEQYF
j_call: TRBJ1-5; v_call: TRBV6-5; cdr3_aa: CASSKGSNQPQHF
j_call: TRBJ2-1; v_call: TRBV6-5; cdr3_aa: CASANRGFIGEQFF
j_call: TRBJ2-1; v_call: TRBV10-2; cdr3_aa: CASMASGGGNEQFF
j_call: TRBJ1-1; v_call: TRBV7-9; cdr3_aa: CASSSHGGGTEAFF
j_call: TRBJ1-2; v_call: TRBV6-1; cdr3_aa: CASSEARQDRGGYTF
j_call: TRBJ2-1; v_call: TRBV18; cdr3_aa: CASSPVETGGRELFF
j_call: TRBJ2-4; v_call: TRBV7-2; cdr3_aa: CASSPGYIQYF
j_call: TRBJ1-5; v_call: TRBV5-8; cdr3_aa: CASSLAEGQGPNQPQHF
j_call: TRBJ2-2; v_call: TRBV19; cdr3_aa: CASSTRLAGGPKTGELFF
j_call: TRBJ1-2; v_call: TRBV5-1; cdr3_aa: CASSLAGKPSEGYTF
j_call: TRBJ1-4; v_call: TRBV7-2; cdr3_aa: CASSLATGVREKLFF
j_call: TRBJ1-1; v_call: TRBV27; cdr3_aa: CASSRSNTEAFF
j_call: TRBJ1-6; v_call: TRBV27; cdr3_aa: CASRQGPLFSYNSPLHF
j_call: TRBJ1-1; v_call: TRBV25-1; cdr3_aa: CASVNRGNTEAFF
j_call: TRBJ2-1; v_call: TRBV5-4; cdr3_aa: CASSLEATSGSFVEQFF
j_call: TRBJ1-1; v_call: TRBV6-5; cdr3_aa: CASSYSRDLGTEAFF
j_call: TRBJ2-5; v_call: TRBV18; cdr3_aa: CASSPRGQGEETQYF
j_call: TRBJ1-3; v_call: TRBV7-2; cdr3_aa: CASSLRLPDPFSGNTIYF
j_call: TRBJ2-3; v_call: TRBV6-5; cdr3_aa: CASSLAGGGDTQYF
j_call: TRBJ2-1; v_call: TRBV19; cdr3_aa: CASSIRSGEQFF
j_call: TRBJ2-2; v_call: TRBV2; cdr3_aa: CASSEQFTGELFF
j_call: TRBJ1-5; v_call: TRBV15; cdr3_aa: CATSRDPTVNQPQHF
j_call: TRBJ2-1; v_call: TRBV11-2; cdr3_aa: CASSLEQGFYNEQFF
j_call: TRBJ1-4; v_call: TRBV10-3; cdr3_aa: CAISSQGGGDEKLFF
j_call: TRBJ1-5; v_call: TRBV19; cdr3_aa: CASSMSLYWPQHF
j_call: TRBJ1-6; v_call: TRBV11-2; cdr3_aa: CASSLGRRSTNSPLHF
j_call: TRBJ1-2; v_call: TRBV5-6; cdr3_aa: CASSTVWQGGSYGYTF
j_call: TRBJ2-3; v_call: TRBV6-6; cdr3_aa: CASSTGGLAVTDTQYF
j_call: TRBJ2-5; v_call: TRBV2; cdr3_aa: CASSEDASGRVGETQYF
j_call: TRBJ2-5; v_call: TRBV6-2/TRBV6-3; cdr3_aa: CASNPGTGEETQYF
j_call: TRBJ2-5; v_call: TRBV3-1/TRBV3-2; cdr3_aa: CASSQERGRETQYF
j_call: TRBJ2-7; v_call: TRBV10-3; cdr3_aa: CAIKVEGPHEQYF
j_call: TRBJ2-7; v_call: TRBV7-9; cdr3_aa: CASSSSESSYEQYF
j_call: TRBJ2-2; v_call: TRBV18; cdr3_aa: CASSPLQGAQGTGELFF
j_call: TRBJ2-7; v_call: TRBV7-2; cdr3_aa: CASSKTGGAGSYEQYF
j_call: TRBJ2-1; v_call: TRBV7-4; cdr3_aa: CASRQQYNEQFF